This T cell receptor (beta chain) was retrieved from a study of vaccination and CD4 T cells after COVID-19 (dated by TCRdb to 2021 to 2024). About the investigation overall: Convalescent patients had a positive SARS-CoV-2 result on nasal swab PCR, and of these patients, several had mild disease and one had severe disease. In the convalescent cohort there were six males and four females, among whom were two Hispanic individuals, seven Caucasians, two Asians and one multiracial person. Participants received two doses of either the Pfizer-BioNTech BNT162b2 vaccine (n=8) or the Moderna mRNA-1273 vaccine (n=2). Post-COVID blood samples from convalescent patients were collected a median of around 110 days after diagnosis, with a range of 35 to 161 days. Post-vaccine blood samples were obtained a median of approximately 70 days after the second vaccine dose, with a range of roughly 13 to 250 days. For stimulating the cultures, overlapping spike peptide pools were used, derived from SARS-CoV-2 as well as from the common cold coronaviruses HCoV-NL63, HCoV-OC43 and HCoV-229E. Control cultures received a CEFX viral epitope pool as the positive control, an HIV-1 Nef peptide pool as the negative control, or no peptide. The spike-specific CD4+ TCR repertoire was compared before and after mRNA vaccination in approximately ten COVID-19 convalescent patients and a few infection-naive healthy vaccine recipients. Study-wide conclusions, independent of this receptor: In convalescent patients, a median 86.3% of post-vaccine SARS-CoV-2-reactive clones were detected only after vaccination, and vaccine-specific priming was suggested by this finding. Of the vaccine-specific clones found in convalescent patients, nearly all (304 of 307) were mono-reactive for SARS-CoV-2 spike instead of being cross-reactive with common cold coronaviruses. The study included relatively few convalescent patients and did not analyze early timepoints after natural infection. The median count of SARS-CoV-2-reactive clonotypes went up from roughly 21 after infection to about 40 after vaccination, although the change was not significant.

Points on this clonotype: It lacks a known antigen. Base qualities are not at hand, and no much larger clone is one base apart.

CDR1 and CDR2 were assigned from the germline V gene (reference sequence) as LNHDA and SQIVND. Between the V and J ends, shortened by 5 bases and 1 base respectively, the junction contains 15 bases. There are 16 amino acids in the CDR3, from cysteine to phenylalanine inclusive. Only the CDR3 part of the read is kept: 48 bases, read in frame from the first base. The library was made by PCR. TCR sequencing of DNA from cultured CD4+ T cells used the Oncomine TCR Beta short-read assay at the Johns Hopkins FTIC core. Genomic DNA was extracted from the cultured CD4+ T cells with the QIAamp micro DNA kit. Oncomine TCR Beta libraries made from cultured CD4+ T cells were pooled using unique dual indexes and sequenced on an Illumina iSeq 100. The original pipeline was this. Non-productive sequences were removed, and CDR3s not starting with C, not ending with F or W, or shorter than 7 amino acids were discarded. The MANAFEST web application was used to identify antigen-specific clonotypes by comparing peptide-stimulated wells against reference wells and other culture wells. To be called positive, a clone needed an FDR below 0.05, an odds ratio above 5, and a productive frequency above 0.1% in at least two of three replicate wells. A clonotype was classed as cross-reactive if the clonotype showed significant expansion both in SARS-CoV-2 spike wells and in at least one common cold coronavirus spike condition. Similarity between CDR3 sequences was evaluated in R version 3.6.1 using Levenshtein distances (stringdist) and unrooted phylogenetic trees (ape). TCRdb reprocessing: public reads trimmed at Q25 with fastp, clones called with MiXCR, in-frame beta chains kept. When rows share a CDR3 protein, they turn into one entry using the most common DNA and genes. For this entry, the V and J calls and clone size follow TCRdb and not the study's own pipeline. The sample records 13,000 to 15,000 distinct CDR3 sequences, around 48% of which are singletons. Of the sample, 14% to 15% is held by the ten largest clones.

The treatment or condition label, as the study defines it: roughly 10-day PBMC culture with coronavirus spike peptide pools or control peptides (ViraFEST assay). To expand antigen-specific T cells with peptide pools and then pick out the expanded clonotypes through TCR sequencing, the study relied on the ViraFEST assay. The convalescent patients' positive SARS-CoV-2 PCR tests were from March to December 2020, which was before the Alpha, Beta and Delta variants emerged in the United States. PBMCs were cultured at two million per well in IMDM supplemented with approximately 5% human AB serum and 8.5 to 10 IU/ml IL-2, with about 10 ug/ml peptide pools added. On days 3 and 7, half of the culture medium was replaced with fresh IL-2-containing medium. After around 10 days of culture, CD4+ T cells were isolated by negative selection using the EasySep CD4+ T cell isolation kit. Ficoll-Paque Plus gradient centrifugation was used to isolate PBMCs from whole blood, and the isolated PBMCs were then either used fresh or cryopreserved at -140C. In general, triplicate wells were set up for every culture condition.

What was sequenced was CD4+ T cells from blood, cultured in vitro. This receptor was taken from a human donor who had recovered from COVID-19. The receptor chain draws on TRBV19 and TRBJ1-5; the D segment could be TRBD1, given 5 matching bases. The CDR3 reads as follows: CASSANGRGSNQPQHF. The nucleotide sequence reads TGTGCCAGTAGTGCCAACGGACGGGGCAGCAATCAGCCCCAGCATTTT.